This section outlines one T cell receptor beta chain sequence together with its context. Germline assignment: CDR1 SGHNT and CDR2 YYREEE (reference sequence). V was clipped by 4 bases and J by 0 bases, with 10 bases between them. CDR3 size: 15 residues. This specimen belongs to a study of blood T cell repertoires in COVID-19. Profiling relied on immunoSEQ multiplex PCR, and the TCRdb table lists in-frame clones only, not all of them. Of tens of thousands of clones listed, 85% are singletons. The rearrangement joins TRBV5-4 to TRBJ2-2, with a tentative D call TRBD2 (6 bases). Sequencing input: peripheral blood. The sequence was obtained from a human donor in a cohort sampled during active COVID-19. In DNA, the CDR3 is TGTGCCAGCAGCGGAGGGACTCCGAACACCGGGGAGCTGTTTTTT. This translates into CASSGGTPNTGELFF.